The TCR beta chain under discussion was sequenced for a study of naive and memory T cell subsets (dated by TCRdb to 2015 to 2018). The study in broad terms: The figure summarizing the skin biopsy and whole blood samples listed approximately 10 blood donors, 7 tuberculin skin test biopsies and 3 saline control biopsies. PCR2 was typically run as a SYBR Green qPCR and stopped at a set threshold, although low-input samples could use end-point PCR of around 6 cycles instead. What the research found in general, with its limitations: The RNA-based method was acknowledged to be potentially sensitive to changes in TCR transcripts with T cell activation and differentiation.

Using 3' ligation of a UMI-containing oligonucleotide to TCR cDNA, the study laid out a robust and sensitive protocol to amplify, sequence and analyze TCRs. For whole blood analysis, approximately 2.5 ml of peripheral blood was collected from healthy adult volunteers into Tempus tubes, and RNA was extracted following the manufacturer's instructions. Total RNA, without cell sorting, was DNase treated with RQ1 DNase before reverse transcription, targeting roughly 1 to 1,100 ng input. Libraries were prepared from skin biopsies and whole blood to test how robust the pipeline was in samples where T cells are a minority population. The table lists this clonotype with many counts. Its antigen is unknown. Nothing much larger sits one base from this clone, and base qualities are not available. Reading the germline V gene gives CDR1 MNHEY and CDR2 SVGEGT. The V end loses 2 bases and the J end loses 1 base, and a stretch of 11 bases separates them. The CDR3 sequence holds 15 residues, the cysteine and phenylalanine included. The kept DNA is CDR3 alone, 45 bases in frame from the first base.

The receptor library was made with 5' RACE. The ligated cDNA was amplified by four rounds of PCR, in which nested alpha and beta constant region primers were used together with the SP2 primer. For the blood and skin samples, TCR RNA was reverse transcribed with SuperScript IV using primers for the alpha and beta constant regions. T4 RNA ligase 1 was used to ligate an oligonucleotide containing the Illumina SP2 primer and a UMI to the 3' end of the cDNA. The 12-nucleotide UMI consisted of two random hexamers with an eight-base spacer between the hexamers to prevent hairpin formation. TCR alpha and beta chain libraries were processed separately from the second PCR onward, with dual indexing for multiplexing. After pooling, the indexed libraries were analyzed by capillary electrophoresis and sequenced on either an Illumina MiSeq or NextSeq. To boost base diversity and improve cluster recognition, PhiX DNA at about 4.5-8% was spiked into the libraries. In the original analysis: Demultiplexor extracted UMIs from read 2, combined them with read 1 TCR sequence, and split reads by sample indices. V and J genes and V-J junctions were identified by Decombinator, which gave every TCR a five-part identifier that included V and J deletions. Collapsinator relied on UMIs to correct both sequencing errors and PCR amplification heterogeneity, producing a UMI-based abundance for each TCR. CDR3Translator turned identifiers into nucleotide sequence, translated that sequence into amino acids, and pulled out CDR3 regions based on terminal motifs. Error-corrected counts of alpha and beta TCRs from blood and skin were compared after being normalized to the amount of input RNA. TCRdb trimmed public reads at Q25 via fastp, called clones via MiXCR and kept in-frame beta chains. When rows share a CDR3 protein, they turn into one entry using the most common DNA and genes. It is TCRdb's table, rather than the study itself, that gives the V and J calls and clone size. The sample table contains tens of thousands of distinct CDR3 sequences; only one count was recorded for under 10% of them. Roughly 8.9% of the sample comes from the top ten.

The TCR comes from a female donor in good health. The rearranged chain carries TRBV6-2 or TRBV6-3 and TRBJ1-1; a tentative D call is TRBD1 (6 bases match). The CDR3 protein: CASSYPQTGNTEAFF. The DNA sequence reads TGTGCCAGCAGTTACCCCCAGACAGGGAACACTGAAGCTTTCTTT.